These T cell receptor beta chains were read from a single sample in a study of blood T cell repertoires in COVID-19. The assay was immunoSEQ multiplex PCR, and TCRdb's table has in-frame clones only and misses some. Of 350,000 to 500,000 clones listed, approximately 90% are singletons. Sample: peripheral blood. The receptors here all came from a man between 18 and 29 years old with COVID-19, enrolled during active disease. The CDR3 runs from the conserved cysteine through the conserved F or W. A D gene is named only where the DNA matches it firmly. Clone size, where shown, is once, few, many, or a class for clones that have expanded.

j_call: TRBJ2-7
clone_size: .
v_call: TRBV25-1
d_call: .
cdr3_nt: TGTGCCAGCAGTACTAGCCGCTACGAGCAGTACTTC
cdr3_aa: CASSTSRYEQYF

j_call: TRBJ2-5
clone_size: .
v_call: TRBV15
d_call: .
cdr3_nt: TGTGCCACCAGCAGATCCCAGTTTTGGACCCAGTACTTC
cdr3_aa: CATSRSQFWTQYF

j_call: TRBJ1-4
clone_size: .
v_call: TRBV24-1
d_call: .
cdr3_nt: TGTGCCACCAGTGATTTCAGAAATGAAAAACTGTTTTTT
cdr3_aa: CATSDFRNEKLFF

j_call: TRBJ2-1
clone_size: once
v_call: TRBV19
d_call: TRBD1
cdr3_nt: TGTGCCAGTAGTATGACAGGGGGGATCTACAATGAGCAGTTCTTC
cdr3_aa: CASSMTGGIYNEQFF

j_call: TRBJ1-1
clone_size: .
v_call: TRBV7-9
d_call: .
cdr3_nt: TGTGCCAGCAGACAGGACAGTCGCGCTGAAGCTTTCTTT
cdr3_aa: CASRQDSRAEAFF

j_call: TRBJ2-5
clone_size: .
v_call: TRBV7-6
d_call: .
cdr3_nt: TGTGCCAGCAGCTCCCCGGGTGGCCGGGTCAAGACCCAGTACTTC
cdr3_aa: CASSSPGGRVKTQYF

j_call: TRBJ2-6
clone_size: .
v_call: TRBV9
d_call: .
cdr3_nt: TGTGCCAGCAGCGTAGTCTTTCAGACTGGGGCCAACGTCCTGACTTTC
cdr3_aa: CASSVVFQTGANVLTF

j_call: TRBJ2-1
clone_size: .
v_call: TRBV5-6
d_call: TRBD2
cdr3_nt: TGTGCCAGCAGCCTACTAGCGGGGGGGCTCGATGAGCAGTTCTTC
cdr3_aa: CASSLLAGGLDEQFF

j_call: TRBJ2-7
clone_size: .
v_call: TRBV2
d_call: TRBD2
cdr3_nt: TGTGCCAGCGGGAGGGACTCCTACGAGCAGTACTTC
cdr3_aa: CASGRDSYEQYF

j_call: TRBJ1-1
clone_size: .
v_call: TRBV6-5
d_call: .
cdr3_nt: TGTGCCAGCAGTTACGATAGGGGTTTGAACACTGAAGCTTTCTTT
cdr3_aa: CASSYDRGLNTEAFF

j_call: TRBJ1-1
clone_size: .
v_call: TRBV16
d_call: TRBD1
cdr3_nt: TGTGCCAGCAGCCCTCAAGCAGGGGGTAACACTGAAGCTTTCTTT
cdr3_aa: CASSPQAGGNTEAFF

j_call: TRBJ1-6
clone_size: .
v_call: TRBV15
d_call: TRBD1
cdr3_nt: TGTGCCACCAGCCGCTCCGGGACAGGGAATTCACCCCTCCACTTT
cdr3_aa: CATSRSGTGNSPLHF

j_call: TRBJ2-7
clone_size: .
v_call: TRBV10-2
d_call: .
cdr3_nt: TGCGCCAGCAGTGACCCGGGGGGCCAGAGCTCCTACGAGCAGTACTTC
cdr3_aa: CASSDPGGQSSYEQYF

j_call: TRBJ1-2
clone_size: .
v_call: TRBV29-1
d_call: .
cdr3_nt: TGCAGCGTTGAAACAGGGTCCTCCTATGGCTACACCTTC
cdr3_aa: CSVETGSSYGYTF

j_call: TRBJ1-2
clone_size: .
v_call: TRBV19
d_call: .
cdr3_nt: TGTGCCAGTTCGGAGTTAGCTAACTATGGCTACACCTTC
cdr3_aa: CASSELANYGYTF

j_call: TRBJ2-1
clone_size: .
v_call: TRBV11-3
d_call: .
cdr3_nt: TGTGCCAGCAGCCCCGGGCGGGGCCCCTACAATGAGCAGTTCTTC
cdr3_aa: CASSPGRGPYNEQFF

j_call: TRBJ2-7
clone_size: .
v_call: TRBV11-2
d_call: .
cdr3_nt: TGTGCCAGCAGCTTAGCAGTAAACTCCTACGAGCAGTACTTC
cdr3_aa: CASSLAVNSYEQYF

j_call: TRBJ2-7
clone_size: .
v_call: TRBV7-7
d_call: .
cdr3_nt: TGTGCTAGCAGCTTAGCGGCAGGGAACTCCTACGAGCAGTACTTC
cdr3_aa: CASSLAAGNSYEQYF

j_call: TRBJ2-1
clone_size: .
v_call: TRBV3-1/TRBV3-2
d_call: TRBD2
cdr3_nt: TGTGCCAGCAGCCAAGATGCCCTAGCGGGGAATGAGCAGTTCTTC
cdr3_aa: CASSQDALAGNEQFF

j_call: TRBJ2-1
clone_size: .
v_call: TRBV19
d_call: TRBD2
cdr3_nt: TGTGCCAGTAGTAACAAACTAGCGGGAGGATACAATGAGCAGTTCTTC
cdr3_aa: CASSNKLAGGYNEQFF